The 29 T cell receptor beta chains reported below all come from one sample, sequenced in a study of blood T cell repertoires in COVID-19 (dated by TCRdb to the early 2020s). Library prep was done by the immunoSEQ multiplex PCR assay. What TCRdb holds here is the immuneACCESS table cut down to in-frame rearrangements. Part of the clones is not present; checked against another copy, under half of the missing clones reflect an unresolved V gene, and the others are unexplained. The sample table lists under 150,000 clones, about 82% of them with a count of one. Clones ranked in the top ten supply around 6.2% of the sample. The specimen was PBMCs or T cells enriched from blood (not recorded which). These receptors came from a woman in her thirties or forties who had recovered from COVID-19.

The J gene is TRBJ2-3, the V gene TRBV28; D remains unclear. Trimming took off 1 base at V and 2 bases at J, with 25 bases between the two ends. CDR1 is MDHEN, CDR2 SYDVKM, per germline. This CDR3 contains 20 residues. CDR3 region: CASSLSRPGPRGVSTDTQYF. The CDR3 nucleotides are TGTGCCAGCAGTTTATCTCGTCCGGGTCCCCGTGGAGTGTCCACAGATACGCAGTATTTT.

This chain connects TRBV20-1 to TRBJ2-1; D call uncertain. The CDR3 has 13 amino acids. Trimming cost V 3 bases and J 5 bases, with 11 bases left between them. Germline loops: CDR1 DFQATT, CDR2 SNEGSKA (reference sequence). This CDR3 is CSASSEGDNEQFF. CDR3 nucleotides: TGCAGTGCTAGTTCCGAAGGAGACAATGAGCAGTTCTTC.

The chain carries TRBV19 and TRBJ1-2, with TRBD1 identical over 7 bases. Trimming removed 5 bases from V and 7 bases from J; junction bases left unmatched: 7. Germline CDR1 reads LNHDA; CDR2 reads SQIVND (reference sequence). The CDR3 covers 13 residues. The CDR3 DNA sequence: TGTGCCAGTAGTTCAGACAGGGTTTCTGGCTACACCTTC. Protein: CASSSDRVSGYTF.

The rearrangement links TRBV11-2 to TRBJ2-7, with no clear D. The CDR3 has 12 amino acids. Trimming took off 4 bases at V and 6 bases at J, with 10 bases between the two ends. Germline V gene data show CDR1 as SGHAT and CDR2 as FQNNGV. The DNA for the CDR3 is TGTGCCAGCAGCTACGGTCCCGGCGAGCAGTACTTC. It encodes CASSYGPGEQYF.

The chain links TRBV30 to TRBJ1-4; 12 bases agree with TRBD1. The CDR3 covers 16 residues. The V and J ends lost 0 bases and 8 bases, in that order; junction bases with no gene match: 7. Germline V gene sequence: CDR1 GTSNPN, CDR2 SVGIG (reference sequence). Here the CDR3 reads CAWSVGTGGGREKLFF. The DNA for the CDR3 is TGTGCCTGGAGTGTAGGGACAGGGGGCGGTCGGGAAAAACTGTTTTTT. The full variable domain, completed using reference TRBV30 and TRBJ1-4, is SQTIHQWPATLVQPVGSPLSLECTVEGTSNPNLYWYRQAAGRGLQLLFYSVGIGQISSEVPQNLSASRPQDRQFILSSKKLLLSDSGFYLCAWSVGTGGGREKLFFGSGTQLSVL.

In DNA, the CDR3 is TGCAGCGGCTGGGACAGGAGGGTCACTGAAGCTTTCTTT. It translates to CSGWDRRVTEAFF. V is TRBV29-1 and J is TRBJ1-1; 8 bases align to TRBD1. This CDR3 is built from 13 residues. V trimming: 7 bases; J trimming: 4 bases; junction bases outside the gene matches: 8. Germline loops: CDR1 SQVTM, CDR2 ANQGSEA.

The V call is TRBV4-1, the J call TRBJ1-5; TRBD1 aligns across 10 bases. The germline gives CDR1 MGHRA, CDR2 YSYEKL. This CDR3 has 19 amino acids. J was trimmed by 0 bases and V by 1 base; bases with no gene match: 9. The CDR3: CASSQGGTGEIYSNQPQHF. CDR3 DNA sequence: TGCGCCAGCAGCCAAGGGGGGACAGGGGAAATATATAGCAATCAGCCCCAGCATTTT.

This chain joins TRBV7-6 and TRBJ2-1; TRBD2 agrees at 9 bases. Germline-derived CDR1 and CDR2 are SGHVS and FNYEAQ. J lost 0 bases, V lost 2 bases, and 14 bases had no gene match. The CDR3 contains 20 residues. The CDR3 here is CASSLLRGGEVPDSYNEQFF. In DNA form, the CDR3 reads TGTGCCAGCAGCTTACTGCGGGGGGGAGAGGTGCCCGACTCCTACAATGAGCAGTTCTTC.

V and J are TRBV3-1 (or the pseudogene TRBV3-2) and TRBJ2-2, with TRBD2 as a possible D gene (6 bases). CDR1 and CDR2 from the germline V gene are LGHDT and YNNKEL (reference sequence). This CDR3 comprises 16 residues. Trimming took off 0 bases at V and 3 bases at J, with 11 bases between the two ends. The CDR3 DNA reads as TGTGCCAGCAGCCAAGAGTTGGGGGGATACACCGGGGAGCTGTTTTTT. The encoded protein is CASSQELGGYTGELFF.

This clone was observed a few times. The chain employs TRBV2 and TRBJ2-2; no reliable D call. Trimming took 4 bases from V and 0 from J, leaving 9 bases between them. The germline CDR1 and CDR2 sequences are SNHLY and FYNNEI. CDR3 length: 15 residues. This CDR3 reads CASSADSTNTGELFF. CDR3 DNA sequence: TGTGCCAGCAGTGCAGACTCGACGAACACCGGGGAGCTGTTTTTT.

The chain combines TRBV4-1 with TRBJ2-7, with a possible D match to TRBD2 (6 bases). Trimming took off 4 bases at V and 11 bases at J, with 18 bases between the two ends. The CDR3 totals 13 residues. Looked up from germline, CDR1 is MGHRA and CDR2 is YSYEKL. In DNA, the CDR3 is TGCGCCAGCAGCCCGGACCCTAGCGACCCGAAGTACTTC. Residues: CASSPDPSDPKYF.

The chain couples TRBV4-2 to TRBJ1-1; perhaps TRBD1 as D (5 bases). The V end was cut by 4 bases, the J end by 5 bases, with 11 bases between. The CDR3 contains 13 residues. Looked up from germline, CDR1 is LGHNA and CDR2 is YNFKEQ. The CDR3: CASSPGVRTEAFF. DNA for the CDR3: TGTGCCAGCAGCCCGGGGGTTCGAACTGAAGCTTTCTTT.

This chain connects TRBV9 to TRBJ2-5; 7 nucleotides line up with TRBD2. Per germline, CDR1 SGDLS and CDR2 YYNGEE. There are 14 residues in the CDR3. V lost 2 bases to trimming and J lost 4 bases; unmatched junction nucleotides: 5. CDR3 region: CASSVNPGGETQYF. The CDR3, as DNA: TGTGCCAGCAGCGTTAATCCGGGGGGAGAGACCCAGTACTTC.

This clone was seen just once. The chain couples TRBV5-6 to TRBJ2-3; D is possibly TRBD1 (6 bases). There are 13 residues in the CDR3. CDR1 is SGHDT and CDR2 is YYEEEE in the germline V gene. The V end lost 0 bases, the J end lost 4 bases, and 6 bases lay between the germline ends. DNA of the CDR3: TGTGCCAGCAGCTTGGACAGGGCAGATACGCAGTATTTT. This translates into CASSLDRADTQYF. Based on the CDR3 plus reference TRBV5-6 and TRBJ2-3, the full variable domain is DAGVTQSPTHLIKTRGQQVTLRCSPKSGHDTVSWYQQALGQGPQFIFQYYEEEERQRGNFPDRFSGHQFPNYSSELNVNALLLGDSALYLCASSLDRADTQYFGPGTRLTVL.

The V gene is TRBV9, the J gene TRBJ2-1; 10 nucleotides line up with TRBD1. There are 15 residues in the CDR3. Germline loops: CDR1 SGDLS, CDR2 YYNGEE. The ends lost 6 bases at V and 6 bases at J; junction bases unmatched: 9. CDR3 region: CASTRRGQGFNEQFF. For the CDR3, the DNA is TGTGCCAGCACCAGACGGGGACAGGGGTTCAATGAGCAGTTCTTC.

The CDR3 DNA reads as TGTGCCAGCAGCTTGCGTATGTCCGCCTACGAGCAGTACTTC. Amino acids: CASSLRMSAYEQYF. J is TRBJ2-7 and V is TRBV11-2; no clear D. V was shortened by 3 bases and J by 2 bases, with 11 bases between the two germline ends. The CDR3 has 14 residues. The germline gives CDR1 SGHAT, CDR2 FQNNGV.

J is TRBJ1-4 and V is TRBV2; D uncertain. This CDR3 is 13 amino acids long. Germline assignment: CDR1 SNHLY and CDR2 FYNNEI. The V end lost 7 bases, the J end lost 6 bases, and 12 bases lay between the germline ends. CDR3 coding DNA: TGTGCCAGCAACCGGAGAAACGATGAAAAACTGTTTTTT. Translation gives CASNRRNDEKLFF.

This clone has only a few counts. The chain employs TRBV7-8 and TRBJ2-3; D is unclear. V was clipped by 5 bases and J by 6 bases, with 15 bases between them. The CDR3 runs to 14 residues. Germline assignment: CDR1 SGHVS and CDR2 FQNEAQ. The CDR3 is CASSPGGSSDTQYF. The CDR3 DNA is TGTGCCAGCAGCCCCGGTGGTAGCAGCGATACGCAGTATTTT.

The V gene is TRBV9, the J gene TRBJ2-1; 13 positions agree with TRBD2. The CDR3 extends over 17 amino acids. CDR1 is SGDLS, CDR2 YYNGEE, per germline. J was trimmed by 0 bases and V by 4 bases; bases with no gene match: 4. In nucleotides, the CDR3 is TGTGCCAGCAGCCTCCGGACTAGCGGGAGCTCCTACAATGAGCAGTTCTTC. Translation: CASSLRTSGSSYNEQFF.

The CDR3 bases are TGTGCCAGCAGTTCCGGGTCCGCCCGTGGCTACACCTTC. Amino acid sequence: CASSSGSARGYTF. This chain links TRBV6-2 or TRBV6-3 with TRBJ1-2; D is unclear. The CDR3 spans 13 residues. The V gene lost 4 bases and the J gene lost 7 bases, with 13 bases spanning the gap. Germline-derived CDR1 and CDR2 are MNHEY and SVGEGT.

The sample holds one count of this clone. This rearrangement joins TRBV12-3 or TRBV12-4 to TRBJ1-2, with TRBD1 matching 8 bases. After removal of 6 bases from V and 12 bases from J, the junction contained 9 bases not matched to a gene. The CDR3 loop spans 12 amino acids. The CDR3 nucleotides are TGTGCCAGCAGCCTTGGACAGGGAGGGAACACCTTC. This gives the protein CASSLGQGGNTF.

The chain recombines TRBV5-1 with TRBJ2-3; TRBD1 is a possible D gene (7 bases). The CDR3 totals 16 residues. With 0 bases removed from V and 4 bases from J, the gap between germline ends came to 15 bases. Germline CDR1 and CDR2: SGHRS and YFSETQ. In nucleotides, the CDR3 is TGCGCCAGCAGCTTGGCCAGACAGGGAGGTTCAGATACGCAGTATTTT. Translated, it gives CASSLARQGGSDTQYF.

The rearrangement joins TRBV2 to TRBJ2-3, with a tentative D call TRBD1 (5 bases). The V gene's germline CDR1 is SNHLY and CDR2 FYNNEI. V dropped 3 bases and J dropped 0 bases, with 10 bases sitting between them. The CDR3 runs 15 residues. The CDR3 reads CASSDPGKSTDTQYF. In DNA form, the CDR3 reads TGTGCCAGCAGTGATCCAGGGAAGAGCACAGATACGCAGTATTTT.

V and J are TRBV7-2 and TRBJ1-1; 8 bases are shared with TRBD1. From germline, CDR1 is SGHTA and CDR2 FQGNSA. The CDR3 has 15 amino acids. Germline trimming cut 5 bases from V and 6 bases from J; bases unmatched to any gene: 11. The DNA for the CDR3 is TGTGCCAGCAGCCAGACAGGGGTGGTGACGTCTGAAGCTTTCTTT. Amino acid sequence: CASSQTGVVTSEAFF. Looking up the rest from reference TRBV7-2 and TRBJ1-1 gives the full variable domain: GAGVSQSPSNKVTEKGKDVELRCDPISGHTALYWYRQSLGQGLEFLIYFQGNSAPDKSGLPSDRFSAERTGGSVSTLTIQRTQQEDSAVYLCASSQTGVVTSEAFFGQGTRLTVV.

In its sample, this clone was seen a few times. This chain connects TRBV5-5 to TRBJ1-2, with 10 bases matching TRBD1. CDR1 and CDR2 from the germline V gene are SGHKS and YYEKEE (reference sequence). Trimming removed 5 bases from V and 6 bases from J; junction bases left unmatched: 10. The CDR3 totals 15 residues. The CDR3 region is CASRPKGQGYDGYTF. CDR3 sequence (DNA): TGTGCCAGCAGGCCTAAGGGACAGGGGTACGATGGCTACACCTTC.

The V call is TRBV19, the J call TRBJ2-7; 9 nucleotides align to TRBD1. V shed 3 bases and J 5 bases; nucleotides not matched to a gene: 2. The CDR3 spans 13 residues. The V gene's germline CDR1 is LNHDA and CDR2 SQIVND (reference sequence). The CDR3 coding sequence is TGTGCCAGTAGTATGGACAGGGGCGACGAGCAGTACTTC. Translation: CASSMDRGDEQYF.

The chain employs TRBV7-2 and TRBJ1-5; D may be TRBD1 (5 bases). The CDR3 spans 13 residues. The V gene's germline CDR1 is SGHTA and CDR2 FQGNSA. Between the trimmed V and J ends, which lost 3 bases and 4 bases, there was a span of 7 bases. The CDR3 DNA sequence: TGTGCCAGCAGCTTTGGGGGGAATCAGCCCCAGCATTTT. This gives the protein CASSFGGNQPQHF.

V usage is TRBV4-1 and J usage is TRBJ1-2; weak D call: TRBD1 (5 bases). Trimming took 4 bases from V and 2 from J, leaving 14 bases between them. The CDR3 consists of 15 residues. Germline values: CDR1 MGHRA, CDR2 YSYEKL. CDR3 in amino acids: CASSLAWDLNYGYTF. The CDR3 bases are TGCGCCAGCAGCCTCGCCTGGGACTTAAACTATGGCTACACCTTC.

The chain is built from TRBV2 and TRBJ2-3, with 9 bases lining up with TRBD1. The trim removed 4 bases at V and 0 bases at J, leaving 5 bases unmatched. The CDR3 covers 16 residues. The V gene's germline CDR1 is SNHLY and CDR2 FYNNEI. The CDR3 DNA sequence: TGTGCCAGCAGTGCATTAACAGGGGGCAGCACAGATACGCAGTATTTT. Translated, it gives CASSALTGGSTDTQYF.